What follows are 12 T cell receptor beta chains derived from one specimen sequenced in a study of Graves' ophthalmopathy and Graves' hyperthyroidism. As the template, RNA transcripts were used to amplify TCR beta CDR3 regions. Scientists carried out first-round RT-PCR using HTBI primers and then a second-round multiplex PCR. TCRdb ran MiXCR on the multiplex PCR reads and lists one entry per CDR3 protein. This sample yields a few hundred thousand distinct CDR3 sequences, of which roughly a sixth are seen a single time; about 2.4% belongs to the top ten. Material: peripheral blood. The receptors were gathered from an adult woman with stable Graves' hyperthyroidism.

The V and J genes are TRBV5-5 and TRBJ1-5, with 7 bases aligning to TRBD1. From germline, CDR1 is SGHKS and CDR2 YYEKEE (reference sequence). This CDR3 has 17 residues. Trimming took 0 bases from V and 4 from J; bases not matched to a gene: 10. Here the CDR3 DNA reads TGTGCCAGCAGCTTGGTTCCCGGGACAGCGCCTAATCAGCCCCAGCATTTT. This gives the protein CASSLVPGTAPNQPQHF.

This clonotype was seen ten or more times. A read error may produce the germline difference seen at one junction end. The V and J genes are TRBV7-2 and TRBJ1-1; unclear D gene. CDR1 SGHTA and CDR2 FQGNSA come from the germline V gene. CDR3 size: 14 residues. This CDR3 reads CASSLGPLTGLADF. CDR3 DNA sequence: TGTGCCAGCAGCTTAGGTCCCTTAACCGGGCTCGCTGACTTT.

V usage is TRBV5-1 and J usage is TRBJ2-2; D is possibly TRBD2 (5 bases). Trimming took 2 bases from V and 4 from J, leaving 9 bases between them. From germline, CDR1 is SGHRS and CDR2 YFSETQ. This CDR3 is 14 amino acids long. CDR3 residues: CASSFMAGTGELFF. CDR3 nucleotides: TGCGCCAGCAGCTTTATGGCGGGCACCGGGGAGCTGTTTTTT. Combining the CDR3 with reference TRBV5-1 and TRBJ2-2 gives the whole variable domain KAGVTQTPRYLIKTRGQQVTLSCSPISGHRSVSWYQQTPGQGLQFLFEYFSETQRNKGNFPGRFSGRQFSNSRSEMNVSTLELGDSALYLCASSFMAGTGELFFGEGSRLTVL.

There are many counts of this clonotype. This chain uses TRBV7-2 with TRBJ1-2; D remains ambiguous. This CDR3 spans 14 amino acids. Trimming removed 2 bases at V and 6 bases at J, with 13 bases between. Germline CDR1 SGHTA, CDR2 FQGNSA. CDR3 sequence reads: CASSLNAGRNGYTF. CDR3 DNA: TGTGCCAGCAGCTTAAATGCGGGGAGGAATGGCTACACCTTC.

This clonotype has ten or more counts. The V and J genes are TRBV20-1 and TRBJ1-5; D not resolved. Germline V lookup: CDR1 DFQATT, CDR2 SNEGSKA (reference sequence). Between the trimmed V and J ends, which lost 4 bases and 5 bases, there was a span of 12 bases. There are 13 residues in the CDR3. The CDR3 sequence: CSATTGFYQPQHF. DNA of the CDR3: TGCAGTGCTACCACCGGGTTTTATCAGCCCCAGCATTTT.

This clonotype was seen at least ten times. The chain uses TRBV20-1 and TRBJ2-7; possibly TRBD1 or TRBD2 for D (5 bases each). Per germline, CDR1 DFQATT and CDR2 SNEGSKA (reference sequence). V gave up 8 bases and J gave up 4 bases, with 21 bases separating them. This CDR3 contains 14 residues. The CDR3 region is CSSLTGTGRYEQYF. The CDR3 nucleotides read TGCAGTTCATTGACCGGGACGGGAAGATACGAGCAGTACTTC.

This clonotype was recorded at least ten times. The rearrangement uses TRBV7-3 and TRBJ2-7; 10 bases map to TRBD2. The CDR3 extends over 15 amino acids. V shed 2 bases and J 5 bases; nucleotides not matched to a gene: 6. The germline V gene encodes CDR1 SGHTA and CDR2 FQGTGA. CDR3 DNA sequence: TGTGCCAGCAGCTTACAAGCGGGAGGGCCGAACGAGCAGTACTTC. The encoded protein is CASSLQAGGPNEQYF.

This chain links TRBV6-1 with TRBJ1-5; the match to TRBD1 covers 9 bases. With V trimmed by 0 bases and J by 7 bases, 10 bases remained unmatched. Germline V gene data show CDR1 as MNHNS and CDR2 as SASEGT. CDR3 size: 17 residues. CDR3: CASSEAPGTGNLQPQHF. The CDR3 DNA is TGTGCCAGCAGTGAAGCGCCCGGGACAGGGAATTTGCAGCCCCAGCATTTT.

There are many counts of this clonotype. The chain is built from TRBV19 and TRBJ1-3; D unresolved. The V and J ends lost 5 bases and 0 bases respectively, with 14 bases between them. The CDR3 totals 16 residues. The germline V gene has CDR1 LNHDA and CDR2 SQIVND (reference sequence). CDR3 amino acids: CASSASMGPSGNTIYF. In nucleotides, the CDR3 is TGTGCCAGTAGTGCTTCTATGGGTCCCTCTGGAAACACCATATATTTT.

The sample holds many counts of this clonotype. CDR3 in amino acids: CASSPWGGSHKGETQYF. In nucleotides, the CDR3 is TGTGCCAGCAGCCCCTGGGGGGGGTCCCATAAAGGAGAGACCCAGTACTTC. The rearrangement uses TRBV7-2 and TRBJ2-5, with 7 nucleotides matching TRBD2. Trimming cost V 5 bases and J 4 bases; bases outside gene matches: 16. Germline V lookup: CDR1 SGHTA, CDR2 FQGNSA. There are 17 residues in the CDR3.

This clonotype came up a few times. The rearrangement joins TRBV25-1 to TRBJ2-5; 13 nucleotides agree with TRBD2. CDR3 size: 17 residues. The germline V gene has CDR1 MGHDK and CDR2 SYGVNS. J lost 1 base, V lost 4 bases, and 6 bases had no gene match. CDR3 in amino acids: CASSVSGTSGIQETQYF. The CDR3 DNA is TGTGCCAGCAGTGTATCCGGGACTAGCGGGATCCAAGAGACCCAGTACTTC.

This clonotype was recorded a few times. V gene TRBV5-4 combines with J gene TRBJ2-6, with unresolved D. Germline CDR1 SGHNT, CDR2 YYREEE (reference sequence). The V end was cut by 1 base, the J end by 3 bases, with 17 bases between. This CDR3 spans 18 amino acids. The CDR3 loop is CASSLNPVSKIGANVLTF. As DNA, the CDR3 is TGTGCCAGCAGCTTGAATCCGGTTAGTAAGATTGGGGCCAACGTCCTGACTTTC.